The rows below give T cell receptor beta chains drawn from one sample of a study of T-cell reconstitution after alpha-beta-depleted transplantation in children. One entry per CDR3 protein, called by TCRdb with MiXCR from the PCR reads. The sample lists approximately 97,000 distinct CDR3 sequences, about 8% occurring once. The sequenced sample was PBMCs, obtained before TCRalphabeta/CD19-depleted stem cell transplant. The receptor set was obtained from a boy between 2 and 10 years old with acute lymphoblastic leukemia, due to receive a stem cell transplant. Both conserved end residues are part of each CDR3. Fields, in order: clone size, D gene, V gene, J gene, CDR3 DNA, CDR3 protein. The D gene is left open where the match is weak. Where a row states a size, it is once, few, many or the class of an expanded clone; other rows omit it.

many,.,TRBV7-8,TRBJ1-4,TGTGCCAGCAGCCTCAAGGGGGGAGGTGGTGAAAAACTGTTTTTT,CASSLKGGGGEKLFF
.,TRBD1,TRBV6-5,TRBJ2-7,TGTGCCAGCACACTCCGGGCAGGGGGCGAGCAGTACTTC,CASTLRAGGEQYF
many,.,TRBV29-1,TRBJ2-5,TGCAGCCCGGGACTCGGAGCGACCCAGTACTTC,CSPGLGATQYF
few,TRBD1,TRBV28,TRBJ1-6,TGTGCCAGCAGTTTCCTTGGGACAGGGAATTCACCCCTCCACTTT,CASSFLGTGNSPLHF
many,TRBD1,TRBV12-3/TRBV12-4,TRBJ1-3,TGTGCCAGCAGTGCCGGACAGGGGAAAGCTGGAAACACCATATATTTT,CASSAGQGKAGNTIYF
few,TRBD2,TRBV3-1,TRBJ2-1,TGTGCCAGCAGCCAAGATCCAGCGGGGGCCTACAATGAGCAGTTCTTC,CASSQDPAGAYNEQFF
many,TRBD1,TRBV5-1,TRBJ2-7,TGCGCCAGCAGCCTCGGACAGGGATGGAGGGAGCAGTACTTC,CASSLGQGWREQYF
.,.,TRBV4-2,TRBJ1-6,TGTGCCAGCAGCCAAGATTGGGGGGTCCATAATTCACCCCTCCACTTT,CASSQDWGVHNSPLHF
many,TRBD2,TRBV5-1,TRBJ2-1,TGCGCCAGCAGCTTGGGCCCGTTTAGCGGGGTTTACAATGAGCAGTTCTTC,CASSLGPFSGVYNEQFF
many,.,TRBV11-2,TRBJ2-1,TGTGCCAGCAGCTTAGGGGACTCCAACAATGAGCAGTTCTTC,CASSLGDSNNEQFF
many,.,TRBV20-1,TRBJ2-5,TGCAGTGCAGAGGGGGGGCAAGAGACCCAGTACTTC,CSAEGGQETQYF
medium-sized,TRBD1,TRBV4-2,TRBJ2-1,TGTGCCAGCAGCGTCCGGGACAGGGGTCGTGAGCAGTTCTTC,CASSVRDRGREQFF
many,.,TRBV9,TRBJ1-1,TGTGCCAGCAGCCCGACCCCTCAGGGGCGAACTGAAGCTTTCTTT,CASSPTPQGRTEAFF
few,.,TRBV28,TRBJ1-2,TGTGCCAGCAGTTTTAGTTCTTCTTATCGGTACACCTTC,CASSFSSSYRYTF
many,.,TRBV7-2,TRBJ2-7,TGTGCCAGCAGCTTAGCCAGGAGCTCCTACGAGCAGTACTTC,CASSLARSSYEQYF
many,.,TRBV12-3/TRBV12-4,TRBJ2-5,TGTGCCAGCAGTCCCGAGGGGGTGGAGACCCAGTACTTC,CASSPEGVETQYF
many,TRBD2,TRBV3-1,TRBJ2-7,TGTGCCAGCAGCCCGCGGGAGAGGGAGCAGTACTTC,CASSPREREQYF
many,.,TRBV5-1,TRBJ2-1,TGCGCCAGCACCCCCGTCCCGGGGGCATATGAGCAGTTCTTC,CASTPVPGAYEQFF
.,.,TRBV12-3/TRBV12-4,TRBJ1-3,TGTGCCAGCAGTTTCCCCATAGGGGTTACCGGGAACACCATATATTTT,CASSFPIGVTGNTIYF
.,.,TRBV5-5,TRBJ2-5,TGTGCCAGCAGCTTGGATCAGGGACTGGCGTACCAAGAGACCCAGTACTTC,CASSLDQGLAYQETQYF
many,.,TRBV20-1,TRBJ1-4,TGCAGTGCTAGGGGGACATTTAATGAAAAACTGTTTTTT,CSARGTFNEKLFF
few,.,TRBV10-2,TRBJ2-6,TGCGCCAGCACTTCTGGGGCTGGGGCCAACGTCCTGACTTTC,CASTSGAGANVLTF
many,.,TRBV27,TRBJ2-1,TGCGCCAGCAGCCTTTGGGGCGGTAGCTCCTACAATGAGCAGTTCTTC,CASSLWGGSSYNEQFF
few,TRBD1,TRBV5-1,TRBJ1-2,TGCGCCAGCATGACAACAGGGGGCTATGGCTACACCTTC,CASMTTGGYGYTF